Listed below are T cell receptor beta chains from one sample, sequenced in a study of blood T cell repertoires in COVID-19. Sequenced by immunoSEQ multiplex PCR; TCRdb stores in-frame clones only, minus some. Of some 300,000 clones in the sample, 89% were seen once. The specimen sequenced was PBMCs or T cells enriched from blood (not recorded which). The receptors derive from a middle-aged woman who had recovered from COVID-19. The CDR3 runs from the conserved cysteine through the conserved F or W. The D gene is left open where the match is weak. Some rows have no size entry. The others give once, few or many, or a class for an expanded clone.

V gene	clone size	D gene	J gene	CDR3 DNA	CDR3 protein
TRBV2	once	.	TRBJ1-5	TGTGCCAGCAGTGAAGATGGAGGGATTCAGCCCCAGCATTTT	CASSEDGGIQPQHF
TRBV5-5	.	TRBD1	TRBJ2-7	TGTGCCAGCAGCTCTCGGGGACAGCCCTACGAGCAGTACTTC	CASSSRGQPYEQYF
TRBV2	.	.	TRBJ1-1	TGTGCCAGCAGTCCACACATGAACACTGAAGCTTTCTTT	CASSPHMNTEAFF
TRBV5-1	.	TRBD2	TRBJ2-1	TGCGCCAGCAGCTTGACTAGCGGGATTAGCAATGAGCAGTTCTTC	CASSLTSGISNEQFF
TRBV30	.	.	TRBJ1-3	TGTGCCTGGAGTATCCGAGCAGGTGGAAACACCATATATTTT	CAWSIRAGGNTIYF
TRBV3-1/TRBV3-2	.	TRBD2	TRBJ2-1	TGTGCCAGCAGCCAAGATCATGGGACTAGCGGTCTATCCCGGGGTGAGCAGTTCTTC	CASSQDHGTSGLSRGEQFF
TRBV19	.	TRBD1	TRBJ1-2	TGTGCCAGTAGCACCGGGACAGGGCGGAGGTACTATGGCTACACCTTC	CASSTGTGRRYYGYTF
TRBV5-4	.	.	TRBJ2-2	TGTGCCAGCAGCCCACCCGGAGGAGGCACCGGGGAGCTGTTTTTT	CASSPPGGGTGELFF
TRBV5-1	.	.	TRBJ1-4	TGCGCCAGCAGCTTGGACGGGACAACAGAAAAACTGTTTTTT	CASSLDGTTEKLFF
TRBV18	.	TRBD1	TRBJ1-2	TGTGCCAGCTCGAAGACAGGGAGTAACTATGGCTACACCTTC	CASSKTGSNYGYTF
TRBV7-2	.	.	TRBJ1-1	TGTGCCATCCGGGGGTCCATGAACACTGAAGCTTTCTTT	CAIRGSMNTEAFF
TRBV13	.	.	TRBJ2-7	TGTGCCAGCAGCTTGGGCGGGGTTAGCTCCTACGAGCAGTACTTC	CASSLGGVSSYEQYF
TRBV14	once	TRBD1	TRBJ2-3	TGTGCCAGCAGCCAAGGCAGGGGGGATACGCAGTATTTT	CASSQGRGDTQYF
TRBV11-2	.	.	TRBJ1-4	TGTGCCAGCAGAAATCCCCGGGGAGGCTTTGCAACTAATGAAAAACTGTTTTTT	CASRNPRGGFATNEKLFF
TRBV27	.	TRBD1	TRBJ2-7	TGTGCCAGCAGTCCCTACAGGGGGCTCTACGAGCAGTACTTC	CASSPYRGLYEQYF
TRBV18	.	TRBD1	TRBJ2-7	TGTGCCAGCTCACCAACAGGGGGTAACTACGAGCAGTACTTC	CASSPTGGNYEQYF
TRBV10-3	.	TRBD1	TRBJ2-7	TGTGCCATCAGTGAGCCGGGACAGTCCTACGAGCAGTACTTC	CAISEPGQSYEQYF
TRBV9	.	TRBD1	TRBJ1-6	TGTGCCAGCAGCGACCCGAGGACAGGGGGCAGACTGTCACCCCTCCACTTT	CASSDPRTGGRLSPLHF
TRBV1	.	.	TRBJ1-6	TGCACCAGCGGGACAGGGTGTTCACCCCTCCACTTT	CTSGTGCSPLHF
TRBV14	.	TRBD1	TRBJ1-2	TGTGCCAGCAGCTCGGCGGGACAGGGGTATGGCTACACCTTC	CASSSAGQGYGYTF
TRBV5-1	.	.	TRBJ1-3	TGCGCCAGCAGCTTGAGCACAGGAGGAAACACCATATATTTT	CASSLSTGGNTIYF
TRBV5-3	.	.	TRBJ2-5	TGTGCCAGAAGCTTGCCTCTAACGGGAGAGGAGACCCAGTACTTC	CARSLPLTGEETQYF
TRBV9	.	.	TRBJ2-1	TGTGCCAGCAGCGTAACCGGGAGCTCCTACAATGAGCAGTTCTTC	CASSVTGSSYNEQFF
TRBV2	.	.	TRBJ1-4	TGTGCCAGCAGTGGCCAGGGGTTGTCTAATGAAAAACTGTTTTTT	CASSGQGLSNEKLFF
TRBV7-2	.	TRBD2	TRBJ2-1	TGTGCCAGCAGCAAAGGCGTACTAGCGGGGTTTTCTTACAATGAGCAGTTCTTC	CASSKGVLAGFSYNEQFF
TRBV5-1	.	.	TRBJ1-2	TGCGCCAGCAGCTTGGAGTCAGGGAACTATGGCTACACCTTC	CASSLESGNYGYTF
TRBV3-1/TRBV3-2	.	.	TRBJ1-3	TGTGCCAGCACTTACGGGGGGCCTGGAAACACCATATATTTT	CASTYGGPGNTIYF
TRBV30	once	TRBD1	TRBJ1-2	TGTGCCTGGCCTCAGACAGGGGAGGGAAATGGCTACACCTTC	CAWPQTGEGNGYTF
TRBV2	.	.	TRBJ1-1	TGTGCCAGCAGTGAAGGGTGGGCCACTGAAGCTTTCTTT	CASSEGWATEAFF
TRBV15	.	.	TRBJ2-7	TGTGCCACCAGCAGAGATTCGGGGGCCTACGAGCAGTACTTC	CATSRDSGAYEQYF
TRBV18	.	.	TRBJ1-1	TGTGCCAGCTCACCGGAGATAGTGGGCACTGAAGCTTTCTTT	CASSPEIVGTEAFF
TRBV15	.	.	TRBJ2-3	TGTGCCACCAGCAGAGGTTTAACTTTAAGTCCAGATACGCAGTATTTT	CATSRGLTLSPDTQYF
TRBV9	.	TRBD1	TRBJ1-1	TGTGCCAGCAGCTCAACAGGGGAGACTGAAGCTTTCTTT	CASSSTGETEAFF
TRBV4-1	.	TRBD1	TRBJ2-3	TGCGCCAGCAGCCCCGCGGGACAGGGCTTAGATACGCAGTATTTT	CASSPAGQGLDTQYF
TRBV19	.	TRBD1	TRBJ1-1	TGTGCCAGTATGACCAGGGGGCTGAAGAACACTGAAGCTTTCTTT	CASMTRGLKNTEAFF
TRBV19	.	.	TRBJ1-5	TGTGCCAGTAGTACCGGGGAGCGGCAGCCCCAGCATTTT	CASSTGERQPQHF
TRBV5-5	.	TRBD1	TRBJ1-6	TGTGCCAGCAGCTCGGTTGAGGGACAGGGCATCTGGGCCCTCCACTTT	CASSSVEGQGIWALHF
TRBV5-1	.	TRBD1	TRBJ1-5	TGCGCCAGCAGCGCCGGGACAGGGGGTGGCAATCAGCCCCAGCATTTT	CASSAGTGGGNQPQHF
TRBV10-3	.	.	TRBJ2-3	TGTGCCATCAGTGATTTAGGCGGGCTTACAGATACGCAGTATTTT	CAISDLGGLTDTQYF
TRBV7-9	.	TRBD2	TRBJ2-1	TGTGCCAGCAGCACAACCCCCGGCGGGGGGCCGCACAATGAGCAGTTCTTC	CASSTTPGGGPHNEQFF
TRBV9	.	TRBD1	TRBJ1-1	TGTGCCAGCAGCGCATACCCCTTACCGGGACAGGGAACAAGAGACACTGAAGCTTTCTTT	CASSAYPLPGQGTRDTEAFF